Listed here are 32 T cell receptor beta chains from one sample, sequenced in a study of OX40 agonist ivuxolimab in advanced cancers. Libraries were prepared by immunoSEQ multiplex PCR; TCRdb keeps only in-frame clonotypes and omits some of them. The table lists roughly 90,000 clones, 91% of them singletons. Source: CD4+ or CD8+ T cells sorted from blood, taken in a trial of the OX40 agonist ivuxolimab. The receptors here all came from an adult with an advanced solid tumor such as melanoma, head and neck, liver or kidney cancer.

V usage is TRBV7-3 and J usage is TRBJ1-2; TRBD1 aligns across 7 bases. The germline gives CDR1 SGHTA, CDR2 FQGTGA. CDR3 size: 13 residues. Germline trimming cut 1 base from V and 7 bases from J; bases unmatched to any gene: 3. The CDR3 loop reads CASSLRAGGGYTF. The CDR3 region has the DNA TGTGCCAGCAGCTTAAGGGCAGGGGGTGGCTACACCTTC.

The chain has TRBV28 and TRBJ2-7, with TRBD2 identical over 7 bases. The CDR3 runs to 16 residues. CDR1 and CDR2 (germline): MDHEN, SYDVKM. With 3 bases clipped from V and 5 bases from J, the junction kept 13 bases outside the gene matches. CDR3 protein: CASSFPIGGSINEQYF. The CDR3 bases are TGTGCCAGCAGTTTTCCCATAGGCGGGAGTATCAACGAGCAGTACTTC.

V is TRBV19 and J is TRBJ2-7, with 9 bases matching TRBD2. There are 18 residues in the CDR3. Germline values: CDR1 LNHDA, CDR2 SQIVND (reference sequence). V was clipped by 5 bases and J by 0 bases; unmatched bases: 14. The CDR3 DNA sequence: TGTGCCAGTAGTTCCACCCCTCGCAGCGGGAGGAGCTCCTACGAGCAGTACTTC. Protein: CASSSTPRSGRSSYEQYF.

The rearrangement links TRBV25-1 to TRBJ2-1; tentatively, D is TRBD2 (6 bases). The ends were cut back, 1 base at V and 7 bases at J, with 14 bases in the middle. Germline CDR1 is MGHDK and CDR2 is SYGVNS. This CDR3 has 15 residues. The DNA for the CDR3 is TGTGCCAGCAGTGAATGGGGTGCAGGGAGGAATGAGCAGTTCTTC. Amino acids: CASSEWGAGRNEQFF.

The chain recombines TRBV2 with TRBJ2-7; 7 bases are shared with TRBD2. The ends lost 0 bases at V and 1 base at J; junction bases unmatched: 12. Germline V gives CDR1 SNHLY, CDR2 FYNNEI. The CDR3 sequence is 18 residues long. Here the CDR3 DNA reads TGTGCCAGCAGTGAAGCCGGTTTAAGCTGGGGACTATCCTACGAGCAGTACTTC. Protein sequence: CASSEAGLSWGLSYEQYF. The full variable domain, rest sourced from reference TRBV2 and TRBJ2-7, is EPEVTQTPSHQVTQMGQEVILRCVPISNHLYFYWYRQILGQKVEFLVSFYNNEISEKSEIFDDQFSVERPDGSNFTLKIRSTKLEDSAMYFCASSEAGLSWGLSYEQYFGPGTRLTVT.

The gene calls are TRBV4-1 and TRBJ1-1; TRBD1 matches 10 bases. The CDR3 length is 15 residues. Germline V gives CDR1 MGHRA, CDR2 YSYEKL. V lost 3 bases to trimming and J lost 6 bases; unmatched junction nucleotides: 7. The CDR3 sequence is CASSQMGQGLAEAFF. The CDR3 DNA is TGCGCCAGCAGCCAGATGGGACAGGGGTTAGCTGAAGCTTTCTTT.

V is TRBV30 and J is TRBJ2-3, with D possibly called TRBD1 or TRBD2 (5 bases each). The length of the CDR3 is 16 residues. Germline V gene sequence: CDR1 GTSNPN, CDR2 SVGIG (reference sequence). V lost 2 bases and J 6 bases, leaving 21 bases between the germline ends. As DNA, the CDR3 is TGTGCCTGGAGTCATATTCTGCCGGGATACAGGGATACGCAGTATTTT. Its protein product is CAWSHILPGYRDTQYF.

The V gene is TRBV5-1, the J gene TRBJ2-7, with no clear D. From germline, CDR1 is SGHRS and CDR2 YFSETQ. CDR3 length: 12 amino acids. Trimming left V 4 bases short and J 0 bases short, with 5 bases between. The CDR3 bases are TGCGCCAGCAGCACGAGCTCCTACGAGCAGTACTTC. Amino acid sequence: CASSTSSYEQYF.

The CDR3 DNA reads as TGTGCCAGCAGCGTAGGACAGAGAGAATACAATGAGCAGTTCTTC. Its translation is CASSVGQREYNEQFF. V gene TRBV9 combines with J gene TRBJ2-1, with D possibly matching TRBD1 (5 bases). In germline, CDR1 is SGDLS, CDR2 YYNGEE. This CDR3 has 15 amino acids. V lost 0 bases and J 4 bases, leaving 11 bases between the germline ends.

In nucleotides, the CDR3 is TGTGCCAGCAGCTTAGGAGGAATGGACGGCGCCTCTGGAAACACCATATATTTT. Translated, it gives CASSLGGMDGASGNTIYF. V is TRBV11-2 and J is TRBJ1-3; D unclear. Germline V CDR1 and CDR2: SGHAT, FQNNGV. V lost 1 base and J lost 0, with 16 bases in between. The CDR3 is 18 residues long.

This chain connects TRBV28 to TRBJ1-2; D is ambiguous. V lost 6 bases, J lost 2 bases, and 16 bases lay in between. Germline values: CDR1 MDHEN, CDR2 SYDVKM. The CDR3 sequence is 15 residues long. The CDR3 DNA reads TGTGCCAGCAGAATCCGGGGTGCCCGAAACTATGGCTACACCTTC. This encodes CASRIRGARNYGYTF.

This chain connects TRBV18 to TRBJ2-7; D is unresolved. Per the germline V gene, CDR1 is KGHSH and CDR2 is LQKENI. CDR3 size: 13 residues. Between the trimmed V and J ends, which lost 3 bases and 5 bases, there was a span of 11 bases. CDR3 sequence (DNA): TGTGCCAGCTCACCGGACCAGCTCCACGAGCAGTACTTC. It specifies CASSPDQLHEQYF.

The chain links TRBV2 to TRBJ1-2; D is perhaps TRBD1 (5 bases). V was clipped by 6 bases and J by 3 bases, with 11 bases between them. This CDR3 is 13 amino acids long. The germline CDR1 and CDR2 sequences are SNHLY and FYNNEI. The CDR3 DNA follows: TGTGCCAGCAGCTATAGGGGCGACTATGGCTACACCTTC. Protein sequence: CASSYRGDYGYTF. The variable domain in full, completed from reference TRBV2 and TRBJ1-2, reads EPEVTQTPSHQVTQMGQEVILRCVPISNHLYFYWYRQILGQKVEFLVSFYNNEISEKSEIFDDQFSVERPDGSNFTLKIRSTKLEDSAMYFCASSYRGDYGYTFGSGTRLTVV.

The chain joins TRBV21-1 to TRBJ2-7; the table's D call, TRBD2, has no DNA check behind it. TRBV21-1 is labeled a pseudogene. CDR3 length: 16 residues. The chain's CDR3 is CASSKDIAGISYEQYF. CDR3 bases: TGTGCCAGCAGCAAAGATATAGCGGGAATTTCCTACGAGCAGTACTTC.

The chain employs TRBV7-6 and TRBJ1-2; a weak D match, TRBD1 (5 bases). The germline V and J ends were trimmed by 5 bases and 8 bases, with 24 bases remaining between them. Looked up from germline, CDR1 is SGHVS and CDR2 is FNYEAQ. The CDR3 length is 16 residues. The CDR3 DNA is TGTGCCAGCAGCCCCGGGACCGGACGCTTCGATGTGGGCTACACCTTC. Translating it yields CASSPGTGRFDVGYTF.

CDR3 protein: CASSFVRNTEAFF. In DNA form, the CDR3 reads TGTGCCAGCAGTTTCGTAAGAAACACTGAAGCTTTCTTT. This chain connects TRBV27 to TRBJ1-1; D ambiguous. Germline CDR1 is MNHEY and CDR2 is SMNVEV (reference sequence). The CDR3 covers 13 residues. V was pared by 3 bases and J by 2 bases, with 7 bases between.

The chain carries TRBV28 and TRBJ1-5; a weak D match, TRBD1 (5 bases). The CDR3 sequence is 15 residues long. From germline, CDR1 is MDHEN and CDR2 SYDVKM. V was trimmed by 5 bases and J by 7 bases, leaving 18 bases between them. The CDR3 nucleotides are TGTGCCAGCAGTAAAGGGGCCCCTTCGGGACAGCCCCAGCATTTT. Translation: CASSKGAPSGQPQHF.

This sequence joins TRBV19 and TRBJ1-1; unclear D gene. From germline, CDR1 is LNHDA and CDR2 SQIVND (reference sequence). Deletions cut 6 bases from V and 2 bases from J, with 7 bases between. CDR3 length: 12 residues. DNA of the CDR3: TGTGCCAGTAGACTCGACAACACTGAAGCTTTCTTT. The encoded protein is CASRLDNTEAFF.

The V and J genes are TRBV7-2 and TRBJ1-1, with a tentative D call TRBD1 (5 bases). There are 13 residues in the CDR3. V was trimmed by 3 bases and J by 8 bases, leaving 13 bases between them. From germline, CDR1 is SGHTA and CDR2 FQGNSA. Here the CDR3 reads CASSFTQGIEAFF. CDR3 in DNA: TGTGCCAGCAGCTTCACCCAGGGAATCGAAGCTTTCTTT.

CDR3 nucleotides: TGTGCCAGCAGTGTAGGAGACAACACCGAGCAGTACTTC. Protein sequence: CASSVGDNTEQYF. V is TRBV6-6 and J is TRBJ2-7; the D is unclear. Per germline, CDR1 MNHNY and CDR2 SVGAGI (reference sequence). The ends were cut back, 5 bases at V and 6 bases at J, with 14 bases in the middle. The CDR3 covers 13 residues.

The rearrangement links TRBV2 to TRBJ2-7; D not certain. The CDR3 covers 10 residues. Germline V gene lookup returns CDR1 SNHLY and CDR2 FYNNEI. V was clipped by 8 bases and J by 4 bases, with 6 bases between them. The CDR3 bases are TGTGCCAGCGCGACGTACGAGCAGTACTTC. Its translation: CASATYEQYF.

V gene TRBV2 combines with J gene TRBJ2-1; TRBD2 matches at 11 bases. After removal of 2 bases from V and 5 bases from J, the junction contained 2 bases not matched to a gene. This CDR3 comprises 15 residues. Per germline, CDR1 SNHLY and CDR2 FYNNEI. CDR3 DNA sequence: TGTGCCAGCAGTGAACTTAGCGGGAGGGACAATGAGCAGTTCTTC. Protein: CASSELSGRDNEQFF.

The rearrangement links TRBV5-1 to TRBJ2-2, with TRBD2 as a possible D gene (5 bases). CDR1 and CDR2 from the germline V gene are SGHRS and YFSETQ. The V end lost 0 bases, the J end lost 8 bases, and 17 bases lay between the germline ends. The CDR3 has 16 amino acids. CDR3 in DNA: TGCGCCAGCAGCTTGGCAACTCTGGGGAGATCGGGGGAGCTGTTTTTT. Translating it yields CASSLATLGRSGELFF.

The gene calls are TRBV21-1 and TRBJ2-1; TRBD2, the D gene given by the table, was not confirmed from the DNA. TRBV21-1 is given as a pseudogene. The CDR3 is 17 amino acids. The CDR3 reads CASADEVAGDLYNEQFF. In DNA, the CDR3 is TGTGCCAGCGCAGACGAGGTAGCGGGAGACCTATACAATGAGCAGTTCTTC.

The genes are TRBV10-1 and TRBJ2-2; TRBD1 matches at 7 bases. The CDR3 spans 18 residues. CDR1 and CDR2 (germline): WNHNN, SYGVQD (reference sequence). V lost 6 bases and J lost 3; bases outside the gene matches: 16. The CDR3 coding sequence is TGCGCCAGCAGCCCCACAGGGGCGGTTTTGGGTGACACCGGGGAGCTGTTTTTT. Amino acids: CASSPTGAVLGDTGELFF.

As for this clone: This same CDR3 is encoded by further DNA sequences in the sample. The chain links TRBV7-8 to TRBJ1-5; D gene ambiguous. This CDR3 is built from 14 residues. Germline V lookup: CDR1 SGHVS, CDR2 FQNEAQ. V lost 2 bases, J lost 1 base, and 6 bases lay in between. CDR3 sequence reads: CASSLRESNQPQHF. As DNA, the CDR3 is TGTGCCAGCAGCTTAAGGGAGAGCAATCAGCCCCAGCATTTT.

The chain recombines TRBV6-6 with TRBJ2-1; 7 bases map to TRBD2. The germline CDR1 and CDR2 sequences are MNHNY and SVGAGI (reference sequence). This CDR3 has 15 amino acids. V lost 2 bases and J lost 0; bases outside the gene matches: 1. The CDR3 sequence is CASSYLADSYNEQFF. CDR3 in DNA: TGTGCCAGCAGTTACCTAGCGGACTCCTACAATGAGCAGTTCTTC.

The chain is built from TRBV7-3 and TRBJ1-2; 9 bases are a match to TRBD1. V shed 5 bases, J shed 6 bases, and the junction held 4 bases outside the gene matches. Germline-derived CDR1 and CDR2 are SGHTA and FQGTGA. The CDR3 has 13 residues. DNA for the CDR3: TGTGCCAGCAGCCGACAGGGGGACGATGGCTACACCTTC. Protein product: CASSRQGDDGYTF. Variable domain in full (rest from reference TRBV7-3 and TRBJ1-2): GAGVSQTPSNKVTEKGKYVELRCDPISGHTALYWYRQSLGQGPEFLIYFQGTGAADDSGLPNDRFFAVRPEGSVSTLKIQRTERGDSAVYLCASSRQGDDGYTFGSGTRLTVV.

The chain is built from TRBV7-3 and TRBJ2-3; D ambiguous. The V gene lost 8 bases and the J gene lost 14 bases, with 8 bases spanning the gap. Germline V gene sequence: CDR1 SGHTA, CDR2 FQGTGA. The CDR3 consists of 8 residues. DNA of the CDR3: TGTGCCAGCCTAGTTACGTATTTT. This translates into CASLVTYF. Full variable domain (missing parts from reference TRBV7-3 and TRBJ2-3): GAGVSQTPSNKVTEKGKYVELRCDPISGHTALYWYRQSLGQGPEFLIYFQGTGAADDSGLPNDRFFAVRPEGSVSTLKIQRTERGDSAVYLCASLVTYFGPGTRLTVL.

The chain combines TRBV5-1 with TRBJ2-7; 9 bases match TRBD2. V dropped 4 bases and J dropped 2; count of bases not matched to a gene: 22. There are 20 residues in the CDR3. Per germline, CDR1 SGHRS and CDR2 YFSETQ. CDR3 DNA sequence: TGCGCCAGCAGCCGTCCCGGGACAGTTTCCAAGACTAGCGGAACCTACGAGCAGTACTTC. Its protein is CASSRPGTVSKTSGTYEQYF.

The V call is TRBV18, the J call TRBJ2-7, with 9 positions matching TRBD1. The CDR3 has 16 amino acids. Germline CDR1 reads KGHSH; CDR2 reads LQKENI. V lost 3 bases and J lost 3; bases outside the gene matches: 9. CDR3 sequence: CASSPRTGARDYEQYF. CDR3 coding DNA: TGTGCCAGCTCACCGCGGACAGGGGCGCGGGACTACGAGCAGTACTTC.

The chain couples TRBV10-3 to TRBJ2-7, with D maybe TRBD1 (6 bases). Trimming removed 0 bases from V and 8 bases from J, with 14 bases in between. CDR3 length: 14 residues. CDR1 and CDR2 from the germline V gene are ENHRY and SYGVKD. The CDR3 reads CAISESPGVLKQYF. The CDR3 nucleotides are TGTGCCATCAGTGAGTCCCCAGGGGTCCTAAAGCAGTACTTC.